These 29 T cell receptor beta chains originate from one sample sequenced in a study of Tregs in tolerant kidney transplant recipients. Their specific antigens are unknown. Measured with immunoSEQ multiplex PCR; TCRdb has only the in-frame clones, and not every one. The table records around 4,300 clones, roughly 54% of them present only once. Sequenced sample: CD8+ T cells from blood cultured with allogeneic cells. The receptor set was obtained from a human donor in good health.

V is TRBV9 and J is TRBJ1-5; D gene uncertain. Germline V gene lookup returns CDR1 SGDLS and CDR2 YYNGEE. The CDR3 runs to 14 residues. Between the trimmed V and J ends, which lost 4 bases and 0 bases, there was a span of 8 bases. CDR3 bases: TGTGCCAGCAGCCTGGGTTATAGCAATCAGCCCCAGCATTTT. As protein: CASSLGYSNQPQHF.

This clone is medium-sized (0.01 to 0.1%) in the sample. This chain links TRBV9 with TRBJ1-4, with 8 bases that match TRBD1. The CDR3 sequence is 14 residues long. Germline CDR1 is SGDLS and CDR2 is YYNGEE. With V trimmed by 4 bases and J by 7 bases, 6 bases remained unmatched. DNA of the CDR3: TGTGCCAGCAGCACCGGGACAGGCGTTGAAAAACTGTTTTTT. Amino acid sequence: CASSTGTGVEKLFF.

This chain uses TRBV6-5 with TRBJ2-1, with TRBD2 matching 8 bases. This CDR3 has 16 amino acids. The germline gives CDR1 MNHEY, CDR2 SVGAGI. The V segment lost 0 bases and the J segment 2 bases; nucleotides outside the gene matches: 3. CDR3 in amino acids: CASSYSFSGTYNEQFF. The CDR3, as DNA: TGTGCCAGCAGTTACTCGTTTAGCGGGACCTACAATGAGCAGTTCTTC.

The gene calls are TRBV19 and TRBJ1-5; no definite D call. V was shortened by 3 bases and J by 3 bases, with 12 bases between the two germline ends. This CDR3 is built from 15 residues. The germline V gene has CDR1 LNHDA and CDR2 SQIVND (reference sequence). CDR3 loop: CASSIFSRVNQPQHF. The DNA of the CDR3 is TGTGCCAGTAGTATCTTCTCACGAGTCAATCAGCCCCAGCATTTT. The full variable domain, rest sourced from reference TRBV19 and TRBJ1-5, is DGGITQSPKYLFRKEGQNVTLSCEQNLNHDAMYWYRQDPGQGLRLIYYSQIVNDFQKGDIAEGYSVSREKKESFPLTVTSAQKNPTAFYLCASSIFSRVNQPQHFGDGTRLSIL.

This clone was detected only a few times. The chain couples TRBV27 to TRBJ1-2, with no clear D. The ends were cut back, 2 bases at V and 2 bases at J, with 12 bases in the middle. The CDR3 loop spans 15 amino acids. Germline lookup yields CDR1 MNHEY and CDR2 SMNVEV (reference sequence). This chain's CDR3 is CASSLGVGPNYGYTF. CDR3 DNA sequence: TGTGCCAGCAGTTTAGGCGTAGGCCCCAACTATGGCTACACCTTC.

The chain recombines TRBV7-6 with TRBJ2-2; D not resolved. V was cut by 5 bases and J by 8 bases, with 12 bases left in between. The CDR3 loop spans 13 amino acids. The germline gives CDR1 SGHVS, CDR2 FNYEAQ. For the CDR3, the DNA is TGTGCCAGCAGCCCCTTATCCACTGGGGAGCTGTTTTTT. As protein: CASSPLSTGELFF.

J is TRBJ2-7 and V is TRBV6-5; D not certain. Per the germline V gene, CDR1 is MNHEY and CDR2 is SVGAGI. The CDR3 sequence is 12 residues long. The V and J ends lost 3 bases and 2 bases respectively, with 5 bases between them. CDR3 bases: TGTGCCAGCAGTTATCCCGCCTACGAGCAGTACTTC. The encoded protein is CASSYPAYEQYF.

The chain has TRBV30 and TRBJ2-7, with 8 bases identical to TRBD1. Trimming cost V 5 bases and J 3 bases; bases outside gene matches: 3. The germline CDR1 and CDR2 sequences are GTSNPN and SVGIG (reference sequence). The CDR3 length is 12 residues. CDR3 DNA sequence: TGTGCCTGGGACAGGGGAGACTACGAGCAGTACTTC. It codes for CAWDRGDYEQYF.

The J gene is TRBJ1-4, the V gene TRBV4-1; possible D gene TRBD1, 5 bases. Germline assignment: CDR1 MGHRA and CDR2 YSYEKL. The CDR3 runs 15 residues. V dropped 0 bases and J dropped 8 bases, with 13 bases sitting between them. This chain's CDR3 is CASSQDPGPIEKLFF. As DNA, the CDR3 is TGCGCCAGCAGCCAAGATCCGGGGCCCATAGAAAAACTGTTTTTT.

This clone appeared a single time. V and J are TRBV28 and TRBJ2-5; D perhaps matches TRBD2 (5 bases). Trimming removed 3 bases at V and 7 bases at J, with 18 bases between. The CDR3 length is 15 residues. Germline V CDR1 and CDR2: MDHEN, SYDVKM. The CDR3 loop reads CASSFSGREDWTQYF. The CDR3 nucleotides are TGTGCCAGCAGTTTTTCCGGACGGGAAGATTGGACCCAGTACTTC. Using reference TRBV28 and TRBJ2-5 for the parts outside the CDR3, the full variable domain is DVKVTQSSRYLVKRTGEKVFLECVQDMDHENMFWYRQDPGLGLRLIYFSYDVKMKEKGDIPEGYSVSREKKERFSLILESASTNQTSMYLCASSFSGREDWTQYFGPGTRLLVL.

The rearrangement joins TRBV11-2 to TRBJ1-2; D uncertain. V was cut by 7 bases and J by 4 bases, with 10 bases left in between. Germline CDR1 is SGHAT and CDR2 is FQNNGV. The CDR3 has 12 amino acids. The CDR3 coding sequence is TGTGCCAGCATAGGAGGAGGCTATGGCTACACCTTC. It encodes CASIGGGYGYTF.

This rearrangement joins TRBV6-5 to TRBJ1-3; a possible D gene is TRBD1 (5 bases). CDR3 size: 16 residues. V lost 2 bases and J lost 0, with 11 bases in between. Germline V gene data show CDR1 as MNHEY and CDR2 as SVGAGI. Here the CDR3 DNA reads TGTGCCAGCAGTTACAACAGTGGGGCCTCTGGAAACACCATATATTTT. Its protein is CASSYNSGASGNTIYF.

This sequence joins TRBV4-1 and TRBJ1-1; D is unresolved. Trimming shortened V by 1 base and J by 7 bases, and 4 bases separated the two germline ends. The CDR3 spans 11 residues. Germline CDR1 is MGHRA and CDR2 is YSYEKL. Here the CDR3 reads CASSQGLEAFF. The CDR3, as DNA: TGCGCCAGCAGCCAAGGTCTTGAAGCTTTCTTT.

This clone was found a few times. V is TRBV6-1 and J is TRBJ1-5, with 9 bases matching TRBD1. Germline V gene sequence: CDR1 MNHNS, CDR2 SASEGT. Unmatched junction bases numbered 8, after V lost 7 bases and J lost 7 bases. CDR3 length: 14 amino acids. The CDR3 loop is CASTTGQGGQPQHF. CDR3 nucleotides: TGTGCCAGCACCACGGGACAGGGAGGACAGCCCCAGCATTTT.

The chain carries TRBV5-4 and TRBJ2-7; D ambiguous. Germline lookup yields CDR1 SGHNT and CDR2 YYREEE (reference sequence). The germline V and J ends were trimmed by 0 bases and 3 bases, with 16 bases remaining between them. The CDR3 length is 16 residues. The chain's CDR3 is CASSLASGYLLYEQYF. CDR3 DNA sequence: TGTGCCAGCAGCTTGGCTAGTGGGTATCTCCTCTACGAGCAGTACTTC.

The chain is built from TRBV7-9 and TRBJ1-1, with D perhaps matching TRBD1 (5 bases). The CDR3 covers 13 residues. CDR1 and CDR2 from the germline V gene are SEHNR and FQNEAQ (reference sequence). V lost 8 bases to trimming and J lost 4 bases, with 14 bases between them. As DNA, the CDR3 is TGTGCCAGCCACCCGGGGGAGGGCACTGAAGCTTTCTTT. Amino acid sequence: CASHPGEGTEAFF.

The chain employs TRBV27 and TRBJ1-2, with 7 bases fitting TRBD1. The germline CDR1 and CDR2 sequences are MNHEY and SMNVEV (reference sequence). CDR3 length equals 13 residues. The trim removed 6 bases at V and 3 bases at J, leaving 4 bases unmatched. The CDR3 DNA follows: TGTGCCAGCAGCCAACAGGGGTACTATGGCTACACCTTC. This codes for CASSQQGYYGYTF.

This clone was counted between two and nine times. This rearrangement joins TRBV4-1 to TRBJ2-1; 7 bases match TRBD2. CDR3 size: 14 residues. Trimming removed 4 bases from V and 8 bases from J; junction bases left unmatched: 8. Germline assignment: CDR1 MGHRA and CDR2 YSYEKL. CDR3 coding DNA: TGCGCCAGCAGCCGGCCCGGACTAGTCGATGAGCAGTTCTTC. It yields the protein CASSRPGLVDEQFF.

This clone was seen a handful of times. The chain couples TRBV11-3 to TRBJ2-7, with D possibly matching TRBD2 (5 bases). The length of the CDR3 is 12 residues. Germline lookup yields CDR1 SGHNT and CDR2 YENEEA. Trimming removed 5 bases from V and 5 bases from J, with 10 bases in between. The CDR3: CASSPNGDEQYF. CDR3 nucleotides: TGTGCCAGCAGCCCCAACGGGGACGAGCAGTACTTC.

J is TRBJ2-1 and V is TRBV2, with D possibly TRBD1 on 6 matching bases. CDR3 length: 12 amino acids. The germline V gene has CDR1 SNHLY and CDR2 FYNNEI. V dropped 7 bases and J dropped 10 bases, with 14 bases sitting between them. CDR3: CASTTERGEQFF. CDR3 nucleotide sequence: TGTGCCAGCACCACCGAGAGGGGGGAGCAGTTCTTC.

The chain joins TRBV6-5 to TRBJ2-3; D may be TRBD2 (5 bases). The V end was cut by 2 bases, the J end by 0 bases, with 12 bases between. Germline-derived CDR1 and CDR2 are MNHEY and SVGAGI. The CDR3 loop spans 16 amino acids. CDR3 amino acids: CASSYAERASTDTQYF. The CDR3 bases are TGTGCCAGCAGTTACGCCGAGAGGGCTAGCACAGATACGCAGTATTTT.

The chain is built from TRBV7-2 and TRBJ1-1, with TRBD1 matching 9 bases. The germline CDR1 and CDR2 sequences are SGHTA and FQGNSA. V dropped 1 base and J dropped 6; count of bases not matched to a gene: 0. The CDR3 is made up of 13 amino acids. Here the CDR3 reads CASSLGTGAEAFF. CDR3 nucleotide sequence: TGTGCCAGCAGCTTAGGGACAGGGGCTGAAGCTTTCTTT.

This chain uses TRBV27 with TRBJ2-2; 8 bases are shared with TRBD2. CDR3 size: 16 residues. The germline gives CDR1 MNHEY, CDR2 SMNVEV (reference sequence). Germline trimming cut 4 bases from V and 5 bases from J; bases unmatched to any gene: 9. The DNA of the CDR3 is TGTGCCAGCAGTTCCCCTGTCCCTAGCGGGACCGGGGAGCTGTTTTTT. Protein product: CASSSPVPSGTGELFF.

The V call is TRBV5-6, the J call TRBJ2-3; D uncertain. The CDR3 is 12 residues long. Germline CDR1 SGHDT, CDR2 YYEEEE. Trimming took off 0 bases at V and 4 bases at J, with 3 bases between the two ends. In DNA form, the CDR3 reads TGTGCCAGCAGCTTGGAATCAGATACGCAGTATTTT. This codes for CASSLESDTQYF.

The CDR3 spells CASSLYPGQGAKTQYF. Here the CDR3 DNA reads TGTGCCAGCAGCTTATATCCCGGACAGGGGGCGAAGACCCAGTACTTC. J is TRBJ2-5 and V is TRBV7-9, with TRBD1 matching over 11 bases. Per germline, CDR1 SEHNR and CDR2 FQNEAQ (reference sequence). The CDR3 loop spans 16 amino acids. Losses at the gene ends were 2 bases for V and 6 bases for J; bases not matched to a gene: 8.

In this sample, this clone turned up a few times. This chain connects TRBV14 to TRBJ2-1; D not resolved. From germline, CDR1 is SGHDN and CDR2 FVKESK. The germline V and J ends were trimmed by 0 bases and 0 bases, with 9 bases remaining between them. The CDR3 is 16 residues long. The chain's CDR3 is CASSQEAYSSYNEQFF. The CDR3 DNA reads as TGTGCCAGCAGCCAAGAAGCCTACTCCTCCTACAATGAGCAGTTCTTC.

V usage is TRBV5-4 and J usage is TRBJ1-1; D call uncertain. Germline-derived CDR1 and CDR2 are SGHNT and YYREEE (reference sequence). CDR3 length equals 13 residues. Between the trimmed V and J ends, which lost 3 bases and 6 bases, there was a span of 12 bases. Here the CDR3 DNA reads TGTGCCAGCAGCTCCGGCGTGGAACCTGAAGCTTTCTTT. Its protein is CASSSGVEPEAFF. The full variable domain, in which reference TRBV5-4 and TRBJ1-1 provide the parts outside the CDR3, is ETGVTQSPTHLIKTRGQQVTLRCSSQSGHNTVSWYQQALGQGPQFIFQYYREEENGRGNFPPRFSGLQFPNYSSELNVNALELDDSALYLCASSSGVEPEAFFGQGTRLTVV.

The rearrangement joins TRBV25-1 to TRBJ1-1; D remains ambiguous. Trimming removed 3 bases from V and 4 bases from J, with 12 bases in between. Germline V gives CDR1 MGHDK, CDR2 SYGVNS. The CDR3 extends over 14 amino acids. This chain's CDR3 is CASSELRASTEAFF. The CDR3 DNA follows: TGTGCCAGCAGTGAGCTTCGGGCTTCCACTGAAGCTTTCTTT.

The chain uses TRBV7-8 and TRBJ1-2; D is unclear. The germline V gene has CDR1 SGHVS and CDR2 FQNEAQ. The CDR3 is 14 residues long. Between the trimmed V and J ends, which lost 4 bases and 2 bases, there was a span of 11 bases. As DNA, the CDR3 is TGTGCCAGCAGCTCGGCCGGGCGAAACTATGGCTACACCTTC. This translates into CASSSAGRNYGYTF.